The clone carrying this T cell receptor (beta chain) was counted between two and nine times. The data derive from a study of control samples from healthy donors and cancer patients. Germline CDR1 and CDR2: GTSNPN and SVGIG (reference sequence). There are 15 residues in the CDR3. Trimming pared 5 bases from V and 2 bases from J, leaving 16 bases between. TCRdb's table, derived via immunoSEQ multiplex PCR, lists solely in-frame clones and lacks some. The sample includes 130,000 or so clones, about 88% seen only once; the top ten take roughly 3.1%. The source material was blood. The receptor was derived from a man aged 45 to 65 in good health. The rearrangement links TRBV30 to TRBJ1-5, with D possibly matching TRBD1 (6 bases). The CDR3, as DNA: TGTGCCTGGGGTACAGGGTTCGGGGGCAATCAGCCCCAGCATTTT. Translation gives CAWGTGFGGNQPQHF.